This TCR beta chain was captured in a study of blood T cell repertoires in COVID-19. Study context: Specimens from acute and convalescent COVID-19 originated in the United States, Italy and Spain.

Assay used: immunoSEQ multiplex PCR; TCRdb lists only in-frame clones, some missing. Found here are 75,000 to 80,000 clones, roughly 80% of them singletons; the top ten hold over 15%. The sequence derives from a woman aged 55-70 years with acute or convalescent COVID-19. The sequenced material came from peripheral blood.

The CDR3 nucleotides are TGTGCCAGCAGCTGGGGACAGGGAGCTAACTATGGCTACACCTTC. Encoded protein: CASSWGQGANYGYTF. This chain connects TRBV7-3 to TRBJ1-2; 9 nucleotides match TRBD1. This CDR3 spans 15 amino acids. J gave up 0 bases and V 4 bases, and 3 bases lay outside the gene matches. Per germline, CDR1 SGHTA and CDR2 FQGTGA. The full variable domain, completed using reference TRBV7-3 and TRBJ1-2, is GAGVSQTPSNKVTEKGKYVELRCDPISGHTALYWYRQSLGQGPEFLIYFQGTGAADDSGLPNDRFFAVRPEGSVSTLKIQRTERGDSAVYLCASSWGQGANYGYTFGSGTRLTVV.